What follows is one TCR beta chain and its context. Its target antigen remains unknown. Nothing much larger sits one base from this clone, and base qualities are not available. This specimen comes from a study of T-cell memory formation after mild COVID-19 (dated by TCRdb to the early 2020s). About the investigation overall: Most TCR sequence clusters were specific to one of the two donors. Two young, previously healthy adult volunteers, one female and one male, were included in the cohort. In a couple of donors, T-cell clones that expanded and contracted after mild COVID-19 were tracked by sequencing TCRalpha and TCRbeta repertoires over time.

Spanning cysteine to phenylalanine, the CDR3 consists of 13 amino acids. The entry retains the CDR3 DNA only, 39 bases that are in frame from base 1. Reading the germline V gene (reference sequence) gives CDR1 LGHDT and CDR2 YNNKEL. V and J are truncated by 4 bases and 7 bases respectively, leaving an intervening sequence of 11 bases. Sequenced using an Illumina NovaSeq 6000. TCRalpha and TCRbeta cDNA libraries were constructed by 5'RACE with constant-segment primers, with sample barcodes and unique molecular identifiers being introduced. RNA was extracted from every sample with Trizol reagent. Library amplification was performed in two PCR steps, and a second sample barcode and Illumina TruSeq adapters were introduced in the second step. The libraries were sequenced on an Illumina NovaSeq using 2 x 150 bp paired-end reads. The source study handled its data this way. With migec v1.2.7, reads were demultiplexed and then collapsed into UMI-guided consensus sequences. Using mixcr v2.1.11, the UMI consensuses were aligned to TRA and TRB V and J templates and assembled into clonotypes. A clonotype was counted as expanded or contracted only when both edgeR and NoisET called the clonotype significant, with the noise models trained on biological replicates. For edgeR calls, the cutoffs were a false discovery rate-adjusted p below 0.01 and a log2 fold-change threshold of 1. As an exploratory analysis of dynamics, max-normalized trajectories of the 1000 most abundant clonotypes were examined with PCA combined with hierarchical clustering. The CD4 or CD8 phenotype of responding clones was assigned using the separately sequenced CD4+ and CD8+ repertoires. In-frame beta chains were kept once TCRdb had trimmed the public reads at Q25 with fastp and called clones with MiXCR. Under each unique CDR3 protein, matching rows form one entry showing the most common genes and DNA. The authors' filters were not applied to this entry. In all, the sample holds about 600,000 distinct CDR3 sequences, and about a fifth of those were seen once. The top ten constitute about 8.7% of the sample.

Ficoll-Paque density gradient centrifugation was the method used to isolate PBMCs. On the study overall, not on this receptor specifically: SARS-CoV-2 specificity of the second-wave clones peaking on day 37 was not confirmed. The study covered only a couple of mild cases, and larger cohorts including severe cases with pre-infection samples were considered necessary. Some responding clones were detected in pre-infection memory, suggesting pre-existing cross-reactive memory T cells joined the SARS-CoV-2 response. From day 15 to 85, contracting clones showed balanced CD4/CD8 phenotypes, whereas a second wave of clones that expanded from day 15 to 37 leaned towards CD4+. Contracting CD4+ clones turned up mainly in the CM and EM memory subsets, whereas EMRA was where CD8+ clones were enriched.

Sequencing input: PBMCs or a T cell subset sorted from them (not recorded which). This receptor was identified in an adult woman who had mild COVID-19 (a few samples of this study predate the infection). The sample titles of this study are shuffled in the database, so cell type and time point are left out; the donor was told from shared clones. The rearranged chain carries TRBV3-1 and TRBJ2-1, with TRBD1 perhaps the D gene, on 5 matching bases. The CDR3 amino acid sequence is: CASSLVTVNEQFF. The nucleotide sequence is TGTGCCAGCAGCCTCGTGACAGTTAATGAGCAGTTCTTC.